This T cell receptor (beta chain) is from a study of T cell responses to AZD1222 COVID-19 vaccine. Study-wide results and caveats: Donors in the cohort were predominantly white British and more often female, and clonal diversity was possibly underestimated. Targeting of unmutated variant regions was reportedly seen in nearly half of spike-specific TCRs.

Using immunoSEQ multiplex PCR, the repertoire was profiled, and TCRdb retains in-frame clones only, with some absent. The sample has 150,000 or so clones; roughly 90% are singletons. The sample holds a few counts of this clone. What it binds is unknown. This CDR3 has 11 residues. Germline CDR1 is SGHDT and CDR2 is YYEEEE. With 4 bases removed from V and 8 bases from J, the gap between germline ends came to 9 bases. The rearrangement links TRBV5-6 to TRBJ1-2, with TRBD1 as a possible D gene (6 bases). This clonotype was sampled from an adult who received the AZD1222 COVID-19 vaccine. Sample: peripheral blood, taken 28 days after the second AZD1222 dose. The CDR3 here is CASSTGYGYTF. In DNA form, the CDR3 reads TGTGCCAGCAGCACAGGGTACGGCTACACCTTC.